The clone carrying this T cell receptor (beta chain) was detected only a few times. What it binds is not known. This entry comes from a study of blood T cells in healthy people across ages. With a J-beta primer mix and a sample-barcoded 5' primer, a second PCR ran about 6 to 11 cycles. Any given sample supplied a minimum of 2.5 million CDR3-containing paired-end reads. One entry per CDR3 protein, called by TCRdb with MiXCR from the 5' RACE reads. The sample has about 1,800,000 distinct CDR3 sequences; approximately 30% are singletons. Overall study findings and caveats: Possibly, changes in expanded clonotypes were confounded because donor CMV status was unknown.

CDR3 length: 13 amino acids. Germline CDR1 and CDR2: MNHEY and SVGAGI. The chain is built from TRBV6-5 and TRBJ2-5, with D perhaps given as TRBD1 or TRBD2 (5 bases each). The DNA end is a closer match to TRBJ2-7, so the J assignment may be wrong. This clonotype was obtained from a woman under 40 in good health. The sequenced sample consisted of blood. As DNA, the CDR3 is TGTGCCAGTTGGGGGTTGCTGGCTAGCGAGCAGTACTTC. As protein: CASWGLLASEQYF.